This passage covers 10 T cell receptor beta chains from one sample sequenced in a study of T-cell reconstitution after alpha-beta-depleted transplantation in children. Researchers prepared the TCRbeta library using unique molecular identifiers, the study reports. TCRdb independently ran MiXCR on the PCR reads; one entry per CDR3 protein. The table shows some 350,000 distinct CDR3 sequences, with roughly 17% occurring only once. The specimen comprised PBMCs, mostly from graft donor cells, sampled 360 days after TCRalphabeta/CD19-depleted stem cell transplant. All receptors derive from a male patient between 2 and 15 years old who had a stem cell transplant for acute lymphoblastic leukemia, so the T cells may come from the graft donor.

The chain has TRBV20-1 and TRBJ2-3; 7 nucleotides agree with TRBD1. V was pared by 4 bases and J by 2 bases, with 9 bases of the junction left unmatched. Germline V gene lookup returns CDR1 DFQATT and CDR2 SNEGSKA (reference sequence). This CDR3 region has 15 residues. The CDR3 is CSANRGRVHTDTQYF. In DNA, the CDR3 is TGCAGTGCTAACAGGGGAAGGGTCCACACAGATACGCAGTATTTT.

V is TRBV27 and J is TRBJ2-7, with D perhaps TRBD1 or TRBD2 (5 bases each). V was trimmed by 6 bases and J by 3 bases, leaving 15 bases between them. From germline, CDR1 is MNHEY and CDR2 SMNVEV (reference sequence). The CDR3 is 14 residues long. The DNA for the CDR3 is TGTGCCAGCAGCCCCCGGGACGGAGACTACGAGCAGTACTTC. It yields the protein CASSPRDGDYEQYF.

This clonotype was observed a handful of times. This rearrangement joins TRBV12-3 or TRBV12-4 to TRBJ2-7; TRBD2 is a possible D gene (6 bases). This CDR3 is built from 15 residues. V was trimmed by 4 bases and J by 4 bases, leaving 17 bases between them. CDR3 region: CASSSALRGLYEQYF. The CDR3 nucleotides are TGTGCCAGCAGTTCAGCCTTGCGGGGACTGTACGAGCAGTACTTC.

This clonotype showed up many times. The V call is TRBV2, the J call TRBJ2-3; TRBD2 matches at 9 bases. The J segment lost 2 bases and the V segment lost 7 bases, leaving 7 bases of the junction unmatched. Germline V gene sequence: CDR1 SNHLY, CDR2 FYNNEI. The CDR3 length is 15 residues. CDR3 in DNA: TGTGCCAGCACCAAGCGGGAGGTTCACACAGATACGCAGTATTTT. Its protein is CASTKREVHTDTQYF.

CDR3 DNA: TGTGCCATCAGCCCTGGGGACAGCTATTCCTACGAGCAGTACTTC. Its translation is CAISPGDSYSYEQYF. The chain uses TRBV10-3 and TRBJ2-7, with 7 bases aligning to TRBD1. V shed 6 bases, J shed 1 base, and the junction held 9 bases outside the gene matches. The CDR3 runs 15 residues. Per germline, CDR1 ENHRY and CDR2 SYGVKD.

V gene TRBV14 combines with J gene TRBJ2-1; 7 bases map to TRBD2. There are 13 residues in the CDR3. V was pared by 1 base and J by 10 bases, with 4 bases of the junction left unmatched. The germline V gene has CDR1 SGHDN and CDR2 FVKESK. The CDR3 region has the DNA TGTGCCAGCAGCCAAGGACTAGCAGGGGAGCAGTTCTTC. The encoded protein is CASSQGLAGEQFF.

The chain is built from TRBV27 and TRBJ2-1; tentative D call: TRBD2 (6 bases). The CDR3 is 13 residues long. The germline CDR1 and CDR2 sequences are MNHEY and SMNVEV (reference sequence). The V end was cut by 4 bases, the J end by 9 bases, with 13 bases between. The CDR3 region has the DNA TGTGCCAGCAGTTACCCCGGGAGCGGTGAGCAGTTCTTC. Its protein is CASSYPGSGEQFF.

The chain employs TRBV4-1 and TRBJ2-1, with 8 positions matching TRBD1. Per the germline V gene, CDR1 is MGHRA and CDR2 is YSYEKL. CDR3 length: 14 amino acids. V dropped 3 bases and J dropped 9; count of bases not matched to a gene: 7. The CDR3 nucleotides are TGCGCCAGCAGCCACCGGCCGACAGGGGTTGAGCAGTTCTTC. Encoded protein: CASSHRPTGVEQFF.

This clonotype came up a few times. The CDR3 nucleotides read TGCGCCAGCAGCCCTCTCGGGACTAGCGGAACCTACGAGCAGTACTTC. Amino acids: CASSPLGTSGTYEQYF. The V call is TRBV4-1, the J call TRBJ2-7; 11 bases fit TRBD2. The length of the CDR3 is 16 residues. Germline V CDR1 and CDR2: MGHRA, YSYEKL. Trimming cost V 4 bases and J 2 bases; bases outside gene matches: 7.

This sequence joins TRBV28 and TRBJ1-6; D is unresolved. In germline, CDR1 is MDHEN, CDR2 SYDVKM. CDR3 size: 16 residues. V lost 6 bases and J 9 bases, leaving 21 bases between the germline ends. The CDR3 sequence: CASSSGAGLGLSPLHF. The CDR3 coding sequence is TGTGCCAGCAGCTCGGGTGCTGGTCTTGGGCTTTCACCCCTCCACTTT.